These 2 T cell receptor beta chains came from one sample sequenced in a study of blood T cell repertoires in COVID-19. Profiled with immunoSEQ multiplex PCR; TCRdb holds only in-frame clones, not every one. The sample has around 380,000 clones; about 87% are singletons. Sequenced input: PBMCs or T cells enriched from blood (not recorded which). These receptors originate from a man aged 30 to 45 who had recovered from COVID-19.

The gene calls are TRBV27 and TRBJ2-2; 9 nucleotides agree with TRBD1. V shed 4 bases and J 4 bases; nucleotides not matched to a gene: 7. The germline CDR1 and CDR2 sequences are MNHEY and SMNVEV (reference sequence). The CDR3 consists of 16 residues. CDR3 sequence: CASSSLPGQGTGELFF. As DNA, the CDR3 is TGTGCCAGCAGTTCTCTTCCGGGACAGGGCACCGGGGAGCTGTTTTTT.

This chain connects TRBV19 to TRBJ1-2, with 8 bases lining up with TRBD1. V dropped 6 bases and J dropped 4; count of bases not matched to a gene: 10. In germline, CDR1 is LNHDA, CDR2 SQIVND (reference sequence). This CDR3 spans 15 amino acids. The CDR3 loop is CASRAGLTGGYGYTF. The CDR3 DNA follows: TGTGCCAGTAGAGCGGGATTAACAGGGGGCTATGGCTACACCTTC.